The text below deals with one T cell receptor beta chain. Its matching antigen is unknown. The sample belongs to a study of graft-versus-host responses after intestinal transplantation. Across the whole study: Multivisceral, liver-intestinal, or isolated intestinal grafts were transplanted into recipients. Study outcomes and limitations: GvH clones occurred in recipient marrow; some first appeared in ileum or blood. Those patients showing graft-donor T cell macrochimerism displayed high graft-versus-host to host-versus-graft clonal ratios in allografts.

The assay was immunoSEQ multiplex PCR, and TCRdb's table has in-frame clones only and misses some. The sample has about 20,000 clones; about 89% are singletons. Post-transplant bone marrow came from the posterior iliac crest or another site. V was cut by 6 bases and J by 3 bases, with 12 bases left in between. CDR1 is MDHEN, CDR2 SYDVKM, per germline. The CDR3 sequence is 13 residues long. Sequences were derived from bone marrow, sampled roughly 19 weeks after transplant. This clonotype was obtained from a human patient who received an intestinal transplant, so some T cells may come from the graft donor. The chain joins TRBV28 to TRBJ2-7; no reliable D call. In DNA form, the CDR3 reads TGTGCCAGCAGCTCGACCCGGATCTACGAGCAGTACTTC. It encodes CASSSTRIYEQYF.